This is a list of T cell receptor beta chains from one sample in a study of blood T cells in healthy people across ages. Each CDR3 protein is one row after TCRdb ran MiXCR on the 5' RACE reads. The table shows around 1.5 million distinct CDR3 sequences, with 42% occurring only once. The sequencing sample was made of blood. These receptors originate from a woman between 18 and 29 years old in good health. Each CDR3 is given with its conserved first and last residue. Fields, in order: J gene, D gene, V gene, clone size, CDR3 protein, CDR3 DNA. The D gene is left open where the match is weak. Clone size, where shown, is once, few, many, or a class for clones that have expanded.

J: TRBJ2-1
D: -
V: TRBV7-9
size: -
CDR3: CASSSGDLHEQFF
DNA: TGTGCCAGCAGCTCCGGGGACCTCCATGAGCAGTTCTTC

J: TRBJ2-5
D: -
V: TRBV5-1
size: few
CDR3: CASRGYRTEETQYF
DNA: TGCGCCAGCAGAGGGTACCGGACAGAAGAGACCCAGTACTTC

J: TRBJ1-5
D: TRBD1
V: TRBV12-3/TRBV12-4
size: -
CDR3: CASSLGVGQGWNQPQHF
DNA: TGTGCCAGCAGTTTAGGCGTGGGACAGGGGTGGAATCAGCCCCAGCATTTT

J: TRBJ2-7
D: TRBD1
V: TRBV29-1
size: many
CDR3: CSVERQGESYEQYF
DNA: TGCAGCGTAGAGCGACAGGGGGAATCCTACGAGCAGTACTTC

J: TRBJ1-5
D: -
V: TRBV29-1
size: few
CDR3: CSVVQGRDQPQHF
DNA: TGCAGCGTTGTTCAGGGTCGCGATCAGCCCCAGCATTTT

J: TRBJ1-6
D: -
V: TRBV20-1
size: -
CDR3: CSARTLNSPLHF
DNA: TGCAGTGCTAGGACCCTGAATTCACCCCTCCACTTT

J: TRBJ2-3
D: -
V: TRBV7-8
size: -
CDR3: CASSILQRREVDTQYF
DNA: TGTGCCAGCAGCATCCTACAGCGTAGAGAGGTAGATACGCAGTATTTT

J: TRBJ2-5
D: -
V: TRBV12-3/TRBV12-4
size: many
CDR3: CASSFRRQGKQETQYF
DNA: TGTGCCAGCAGTTTCCGGCGGCAGGGGAAACAGGAGACCCAGTACTTC

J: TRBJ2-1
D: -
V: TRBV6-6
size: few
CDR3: CASSYSGTHNEQFF
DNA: TGTGCCAGCAGTTACTCGGGGACTCACAATGAGCAGTTCTTC

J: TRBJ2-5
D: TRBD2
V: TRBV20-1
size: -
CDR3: CSALTSGKVLGEQYF
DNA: TGCAGTGCTCTGACTAGCGGGAAAGTTCTGGGTGAGCAGTACTTC

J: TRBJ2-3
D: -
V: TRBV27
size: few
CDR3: CASGSSGGGSVDTQYF
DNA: TGTGCCAGCGGTTCCTCAGGTGGCGGCTCGGTGGATACGCAGTATTTT

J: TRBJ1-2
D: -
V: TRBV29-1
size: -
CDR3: CSVESITDPLGDGYTF
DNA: TGCAGCGTTGAATCCATAACAGATCCGTTAGGGGATGGCTACACCTTC

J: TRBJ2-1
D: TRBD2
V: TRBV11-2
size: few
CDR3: CASSLTSGFSYNEQFF
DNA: TGTGCCAGCAGCTTAACTAGCGGTTTCTCCTACAATGAGCAGTTCTTC

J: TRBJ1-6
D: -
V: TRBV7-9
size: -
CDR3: CASRRQSNSPFHF
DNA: TGTGCCAGCAGGAGGCAGAGTAATTCACCCTTCCACTTT

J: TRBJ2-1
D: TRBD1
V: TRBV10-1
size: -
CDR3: CATSSGTGRNNEQFF
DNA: TGCGCCACCAGCTCCGGGACAGGGAGGAACAATGAGCAGTTCTTC

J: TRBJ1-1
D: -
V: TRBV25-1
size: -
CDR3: CARCPGLGTRGCGSEAFF
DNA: TGTGCCAGATGCCCCGGCCTCGGTACCCGGGGGTGCGGGTCTGAAGCTTTCTTT

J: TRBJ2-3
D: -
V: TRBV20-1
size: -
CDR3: CSARVWGGASTDTQYF
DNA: TGCAGTGCTAGAGTATGGGGGGGGGCGAGCACAGATACGCAGTATTTT

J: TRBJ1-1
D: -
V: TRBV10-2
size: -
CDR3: CASSGVRTSDTEAFF
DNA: TGCGCCAGCAGTGGGGTCCGGACGTCGGACACTGAAGCTTTCTTT

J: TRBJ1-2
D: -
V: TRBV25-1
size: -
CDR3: CASSEYLGTAYGYTF
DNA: TGTGCCAGCAGTGAATACCTCGGCACTGCCTATGGCTACACCTTC

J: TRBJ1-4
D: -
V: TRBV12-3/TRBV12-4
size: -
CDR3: CASSLYSRGEKLFF
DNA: TGTGCCAGCAGTTTATACAGCCGGGGTGAAAAACTGTTTTTT

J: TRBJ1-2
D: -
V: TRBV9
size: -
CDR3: CASSVGGSGVGYTF
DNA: TGTGCCAGCAGCGTTGGGGGTTCAGGAGTTGGCTACACCTTC

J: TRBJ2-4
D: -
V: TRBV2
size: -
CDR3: CASNHALWEQYF
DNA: TGTGCCAGCAATCACGCCCTGTGGGAGCAGTACTTC

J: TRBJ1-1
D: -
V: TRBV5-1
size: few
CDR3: CASSLGKEKAFF
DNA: TGCGCCAGCAGCTTGGGGAAGGAAAAAGCTTTCTTT

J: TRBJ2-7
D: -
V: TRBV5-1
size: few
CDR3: CASSLTQDSSYEQYF
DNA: TGCGCCAGCAGCTTGACCCAGGACAGCTCCTACGAGCAGTACTTC

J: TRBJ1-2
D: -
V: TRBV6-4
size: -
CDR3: CASSDARSVYGYTF
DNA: TGTGCCAGCAGTGACGCAAGGTCCGTCTATGGCTACACCTTC

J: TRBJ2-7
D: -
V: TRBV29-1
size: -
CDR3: CSAGERPLYF
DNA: TGCAGCGCTGGGGAGCGGCCCCTGTACTTC

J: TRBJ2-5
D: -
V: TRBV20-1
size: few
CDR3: CSASTSQETQYF
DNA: TGCAGTGCTAGTACCAGCCAAGAGACCCAGTACTTC

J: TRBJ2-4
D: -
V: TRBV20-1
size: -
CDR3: CSARGLANENIQYF
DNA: TGCAGTGCTAGGGGGCTAGCAAATGAAAACATTCAGTACTTC

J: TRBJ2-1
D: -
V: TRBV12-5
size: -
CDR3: CASAPAHSYNEQFF
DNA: TGTGCTAGTGCCCCTGCTCACTCCTACAATGAGCAGTTCTTC

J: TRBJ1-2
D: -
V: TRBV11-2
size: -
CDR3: CASSLDSYSGYTF
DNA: TGTGCCAGCAGCTTAGATTCATACAGCGGCTACACCTTC

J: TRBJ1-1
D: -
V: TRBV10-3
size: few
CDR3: CAISGGATEAFF
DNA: TGTGCCATCAGTGGTGGGGCAACTGAAGCTTTCTTT

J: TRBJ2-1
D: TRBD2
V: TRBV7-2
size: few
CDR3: CASSLTRGTYNEQFF
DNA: TGTGCCAGCAGCTTAACGCGGGGGACCTACAATGAGCAGTTCTTC

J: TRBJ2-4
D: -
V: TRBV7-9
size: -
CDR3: CASSSPNTGGVAKNIQYF
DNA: TGTGCCAGCAGCTCCCCCAATACAGGGGGGGTAGCCAAAAACATTCAGTACTTC

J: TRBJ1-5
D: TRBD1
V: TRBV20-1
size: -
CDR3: CSATSPGQGSTQPQHF
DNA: TGCAGTGCTACAAGCCCGGGACAGGGGAGTACTCAGCCCCAGCATTTT

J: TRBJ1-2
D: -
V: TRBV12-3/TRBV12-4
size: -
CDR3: CASGAAGFYGYTF
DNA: TGTGCCAGCGGCGCGGCAGGGTTCTATGGCTACACCTTC

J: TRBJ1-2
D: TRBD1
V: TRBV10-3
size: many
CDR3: CAISAGQGLVFGYTF
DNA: TGTGCCATCAGTGCAGGACAGGGGCTCGTGTTTGGCTACACCTTC

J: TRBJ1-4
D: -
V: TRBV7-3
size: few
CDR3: CASPGAPGGEKLFF
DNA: TGTGCCAGCCCCGGGGCCCCCGGAGGTGAAAAACTGTTTTTT

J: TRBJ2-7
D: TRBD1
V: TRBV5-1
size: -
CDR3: CASSLAGMIPGQGSYEQYF
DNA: TGCGCCAGCAGCTTGGCGGGAATGATTCCGGGACAGGGTTCCTACGAGCAGTACTTC

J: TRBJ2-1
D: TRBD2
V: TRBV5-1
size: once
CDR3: CASSGLAGPLSSYNEQFF
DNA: TGCGCCAGCAGCGGACTAGCGGGACCACTGAGCTCCTACAATGAGCAGTTCTTC

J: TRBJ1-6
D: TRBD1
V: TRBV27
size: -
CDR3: CASSQGQGRSPLHF
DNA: TGTGCCAGCAGTCAGGGACAGGGGCGATCACCCCTCCACTTT

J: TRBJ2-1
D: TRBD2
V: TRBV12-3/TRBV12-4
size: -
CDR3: CASLGGDHNEQFF
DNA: TGTGCCAGTCTCGGGGGGGATCACAATGAGCAGTTCTTC

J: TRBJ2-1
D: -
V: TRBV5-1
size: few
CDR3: CASSLLQSDNEQFF
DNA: TGCGCCAGCAGCCTACTACAATCTGACAATGAGCAGTTCTTC

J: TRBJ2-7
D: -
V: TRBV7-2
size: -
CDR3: CASSRGDSSLRYEQYF
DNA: TGTGCCAGCAGCCGGGGCGACTCATCCCTACGGTACGAGCAGTACTTC

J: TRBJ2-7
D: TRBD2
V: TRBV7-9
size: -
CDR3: CASSLALSGLATYEQYF
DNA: TGCGCCAGCAGCTTGGCCCTCAGCGGACTAGCGACCTACGAGCAGTACTTC

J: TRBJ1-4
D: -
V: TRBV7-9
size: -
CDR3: CASSLGLEATNKKLFF
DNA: TGTGCCAGCAGCTTGGGATTAGAAGCGACTAATAAAAAACTGTTTTTT

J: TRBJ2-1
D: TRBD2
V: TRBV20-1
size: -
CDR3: CSARGAVSGGAVEQFF
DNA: TGCAGTGCTAGGGGGGCGGTTAGCGGGGGGGCTGTTGAGCAGTTCTTC

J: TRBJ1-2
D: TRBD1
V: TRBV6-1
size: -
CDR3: CASSRDSMGYTF
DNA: TGTGCCAGCAGCCGGGACAGTATGGGCTACACCTTC

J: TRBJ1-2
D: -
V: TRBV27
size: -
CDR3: CASSLSFKGFEGYTF
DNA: TGTGCCAGCAGTTTATCTTTTAAGGGTTTCGAGGGCTACACCTTC

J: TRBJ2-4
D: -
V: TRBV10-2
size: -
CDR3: CASSEGLAKGQYF
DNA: TGCGCCAGCAGTGAAGGGCTAGCGAAAGGGCAGTACTTC

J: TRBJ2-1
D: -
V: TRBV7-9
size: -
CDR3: CASNGTYNEQFF
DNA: TGTGCCAGCAATGGGACTTACAATGAGCAGTTCTTC

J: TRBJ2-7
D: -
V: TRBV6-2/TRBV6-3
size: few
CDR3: CASSSNRDKAYEQYF
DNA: TGTGCCAGCAGTTCTAACCGGGACAAAGCCTACGAGCAGTACTTC

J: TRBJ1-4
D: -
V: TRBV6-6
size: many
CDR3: CASSGNEKLFF
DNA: TGTGCCAGCAGCGGTAATGAAAAACTGTTTTTT

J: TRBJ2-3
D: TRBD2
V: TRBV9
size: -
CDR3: CASSPGLVFTDTQYF
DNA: TGTGCCAGCAGCCCGGGACTAGTGTTCACAGATACGCAGTATTTT

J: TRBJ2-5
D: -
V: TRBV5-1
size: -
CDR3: CASSLGGTSALETQYF
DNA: TGCGCCAGCAGCTTGGGCGGGACGTCGGCTTTGGAGACCCAGTACTTC

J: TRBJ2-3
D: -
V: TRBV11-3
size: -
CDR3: CASSPGVRESDTQYF
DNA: TGTGCCAGCAGCCCAGGAGTTCGGGAATCTGATACGCAGTATTTT

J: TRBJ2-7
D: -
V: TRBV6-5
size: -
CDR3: CASSTPRGYEQYF
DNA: TGTGCCAGCAGTACCCCCCGCGGGTACGAGCAGTACTTC

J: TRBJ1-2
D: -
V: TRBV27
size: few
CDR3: CASTLKAGAEAFYGYTF
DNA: TGTGCCAGCACCCTTAAGGCCGGGGCGGAGGCGTTCTATGGCTACACCTTC

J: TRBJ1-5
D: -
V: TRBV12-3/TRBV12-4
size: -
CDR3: CASTFGSNQPQHF
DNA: TGTGCCAGCACCTTCGGAAGCAATCAGCCCCAGCATTTT

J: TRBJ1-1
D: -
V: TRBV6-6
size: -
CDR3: CASSYNPENTEAFF
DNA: TGTGCCAGCAGTTACAATCCCGAGAACACTGAAGCTTTCTTT